This is a list of T cell receptor beta chains from one sample in a study of beta chain bispecific antibodies for T cell cancers. TCRdb redid the calling of the 5' RACE reads with MiXCR, one entry per CDR3 protein. This table has 20,000 to 25,000 distinct CDR3 sequences, roughly 3% appearing once. Their antigen targets remain unknown. The sequenced sample consisted of healthy donor T cells cultured with leukemia cells. The source of these receptors is a human donor in good health. Some clones in this sample may be carry-over from other donors' samples. CDR3s include the opening cysteine and the closing phenylalanine or tryptophan. Each record gives: CDR3 length, D gene, J gene, clone size, V gene, CDR3 protein, CDR3 DNA. D genes are given only for firm matches. Clone sizes are given selectively: once, few, many, or a class where the clone is expanded.

cdr3_length: 15; d_call: TRBD2; j_call: TRBJ2-3; clone_size: .; v_call: TRBV12-3/TRBV12-4; cdr3_aa: CASSLWERGEDTQYF; cdr3_nt: TGTGCCAGCAGTTTATGGGAGCGGGGGGAAGATACGCAGTATTTT
cdr3_length: 12; d_call: .; j_call: TRBJ2-2; clone_size: many; v_call: TRBV28; cdr3_aa: CASSSGTGELFF; cdr3_nt: TGTGCCAGCAGTTCGGGCACCGGGGAGCTGTTTTTT
cdr3_length: 19; d_call: TRBD2; j_call: TRBJ2-1; clone_size: many; v_call: TRBV23-1; cdr3_aa: CASSPFAGGPSPSYNEQFF; cdr3_nt: TGCGCCAGCAGTCCATTTGCGGGGGGGCCGTCACCCTCCTACAATGAGCAGTTCTTC
cdr3_length: 16; d_call: .; j_call: TRBJ1-3; clone_size: many; v_call: TRBV30; cdr3_aa: CAWSRPARAARNTIYF; cdr3_nt: TGTGCCTGGAGTCGGCCCGCCCGGGCTGCTAGAAACACCATATATTTT
cdr3_length: 13; d_call: .; j_call: TRBJ2-7; clone_size: .; v_call: TRBV5-4; cdr3_aa: CASRLRGSYEQYF; cdr3_nt: TGTGCCAGCAGGCTACGGGGATCCTACGAGCAGTACTTC
cdr3_length: 14; d_call: .; j_call: TRBJ2-1; clone_size: .; v_call: TRBV27; cdr3_aa: CASSFSTGLDEQFF; cdr3_nt: TGTGCCAGCAGTTTTAGTACCGGACTGGATGAGCAGTTCTTC
cdr3_length: 17; d_call: TRBD1; j_call: TRBJ1-2; clone_size: many; v_call: TRBV15; cdr3_aa: CATSRTGQESTSYGYTF; cdr3_nt: TGTGCCACCAGCAGAACGGGACAGGAGAGCACATCCTATGGCTACACCTTC
cdr3_length: 11; d_call: .; j_call: TRBJ2-1; clone_size: many; v_call: TRBV9; cdr3_aa: CASSVNNEQFF; cdr3_nt: TGTGCCAGCAGCGTAAACAATGAGCAGTTCTTC
cdr3_length: 14; d_call: .; j_call: TRBJ2-1; clone_size: many; v_call: TRBV9; cdr3_aa: CASSVEGASDEQFF; cdr3_nt: TGTGCCAGCAGCGTAGAAGGGGCGAGCGATGAGCAGTTCTTC
cdr3_length: 13; d_call: .; j_call: TRBJ2-7; clone_size: many; v_call: TRBV5-5; cdr3_aa: CASTLISGYEQYF; cdr3_nt: TGTGCCAGCACCCTTATCAGCGGCTACGAGCAGTACTTC
cdr3_length: 15; d_call: .; j_call: TRBJ2-3; clone_size: many; v_call: TRBV20-1; cdr3_aa: CSARDRWGGQDTQYF; cdr3_nt: TGCAGTGCTAGAGATAGGTGGGGGGGCCAGGATACGCAGTATTTT
cdr3_length: 14; d_call: .; j_call: TRBJ1-1; clone_size: many; v_call: TRBV27; cdr3_aa: CASSSGRMNTEAFF; cdr3_nt: TGTGCCAGCAGTTCAGGGAGAATGAACACTGAAGCTTTCTTT
cdr3_length: 14; d_call: TRBD2; j_call: TRBJ2-1; clone_size: many; v_call: TRBV9; cdr3_aa: CASSSRTSVDEQFF; cdr3_nt: TGTGCCAGCAGCTCCCGGACTAGCGTTGATGAGCAGTTCTTC
cdr3_length: 12; d_call: TRBD1; j_call: TRBJ1-1; clone_size: many; v_call: TRBV20-1; cdr3_aa: CSARTGDPEAFF; cdr3_nt: TGCAGTGCTAGAACAGGGGACCCTGAAGCTTTCTTT
cdr3_length: 16; d_call: TRBD2; j_call: TRBJ2-3; clone_size: many; v_call: TRBV9; cdr3_aa: CASSPEAGGPGNTQYF; cdr3_nt: TGTGCCAGCAGCCCGGAAGCGGGGGGGCCTGGAAATACGCAGTATTTT
cdr3_length: 15; d_call: TRBD1; j_call: TRBJ1-2; clone_size: .; v_call: TRBV7-8; cdr3_aa: CASSLRSGTGDGYTF; cdr3_nt: TGTGCCAGCAGCTTAAGATCGGGGACAGGGGATGGCTACACCTTC
cdr3_length: 14; d_call: .; j_call: TRBJ1-5; clone_size: medium-sized; v_call: TRBV7-9; cdr3_aa: CASSLADGPQPQHF; cdr3_nt: TGTGCCAGCAGCTTAGCGGATGGGCCTCAGCCCCAGCATTTT
cdr3_length: 16; d_call: .; j_call: TRBJ2-4; clone_size: many; v_call: TRBV5-1; cdr3_aa: CASSLGESLAKNIQYF; cdr3_nt: TGCGCCAGCAGCTTGGGAGAGAGCCTAGCCAAAAACATTCAGTACTTC
cdr3_length: 13; d_call: .; j_call: TRBJ1-4; clone_size: many; v_call: TRBV29-1; cdr3_aa: CSVERWDGEKLFF; cdr3_nt: TGCAGCGTTGAAAGGTGGGATGGTGAAAAACTGTTTTTT
cdr3_length: 14; d_call: .; j_call: TRBJ1-2; clone_size: many; v_call: TRBV10-2; cdr3_aa: CASSESETDHGYTF; cdr3_nt: TGCGCCAGCAGTGAGTCAGAGACAGATCATGGCTACACCTTC
cdr3_length: 15; d_call: .; j_call: TRBJ2-2; clone_size: .; v_call: TRBV11-2; cdr3_aa: CASLPGPEVTGELFF; cdr3_nt: TGTGCCAGTCTCCCGGGTCCCGAGGTCACCGGGGAGCTGTTTTTT
cdr3_length: 16; d_call: TRBD2; j_call: TRBJ2-1; clone_size: .; v_call: TRBV4-1; cdr3_aa: CASSQEDQAGDNEQFF; cdr3_nt: TGCGCCAGCAGCCAAGAGGATCAGGCGGGGGACAATGAGCAGTTCTTC
cdr3_length: 14; d_call: .; j_call: TRBJ2-3; clone_size: few; v_call: TRBV18; cdr3_aa: CASSPASGADTQYF; cdr3_nt: TGTGCCAGCTCACCTGCCAGTGGCGCAGATACGCAGTATTTT
cdr3_length: 13; d_call: .; j_call: TRBJ1-1; clone_size: many; v_call: TRBV14; cdr3_aa: CASSQRALGEAFF; cdr3_nt: TGTGCCAGCAGCCAACGGGCTCTCGGTGAAGCTTTCTTT
cdr3_length: 14; d_call: .; j_call: TRBJ1-1; clone_size: few; v_call: TRBV27; cdr3_aa: CASSISGAYTEAFF; cdr3_nt: TGTGCCAGCAGTATCTCAGGGGCCTACACTGAAGCTTTCTTT
cdr3_length: 16; d_call: TRBD2; j_call: TRBJ2-1; clone_size: many; v_call: TRBV20-1; cdr3_aa: CSARDPAGGKYNEQFF; cdr3_nt: TGCAGTGCTAGAGACCCTGCGGGGGGGAAGTACAATGAGCAGTTCTTC
cdr3_length: 16; d_call: .; j_call: TRBJ2-1; clone_size: many; v_call: TRBV6-2/TRBV6-3; cdr3_aa: CASSYAPVGSYNEQFF; cdr3_nt: TGTGCCAGCAGTTACGCTCCGGTTGGGAGCTACAATGAGCAGTTCTTC
cdr3_length: 13; d_call: .; j_call: TRBJ2-1; clone_size: many; v_call: TRBV6-5; cdr3_aa: CASSYTAFNEQFF; cdr3_nt: TGTGCCAGCAGTTATACCGCCTTCAATGAGCAGTTCTTC
cdr3_length: 14; d_call: TRBD2; j_call: TRBJ2-3; clone_size: few; v_call: TRBV29-1; cdr3_aa: CSVHQPGGTDTQYF; cdr3_nt: TGCAGCGTTCACCAACCGGGGGGGACAGATACGCAGTATTTT
cdr3_length: 13; d_call: .; j_call: TRBJ2-7; clone_size: many; v_call: TRBV7-2; cdr3_aa: CASSLVGADEQYF; cdr3_nt: TGTGCCAGCAGCTTAGTAGGGGCGGACGAGCAGTACTTC
cdr3_length: 16; d_call: .; j_call: TRBJ1-5; clone_size: few; v_call: TRBV5-6; cdr3_aa: CASSLGAARYNQPQHF; cdr3_nt: TGTGCCAGCAGCTTAGGGGCAGCCCGATACAATCAGCCCCAGCATTTT
cdr3_length: 16; d_call: .; j_call: TRBJ2-1; clone_size: .; v_call: TRBV7-9; cdr3_aa: CASSGMPGVSYNEQFF; cdr3_nt: TGTGCCAGCAGCGGAATGCCGGGAGTCTCCTACAATGAGCAGTTCTTC
cdr3_length: 16; d_call: TRBD1; j_call: TRBJ1-2; clone_size: few; v_call: TRBV6-5; cdr3_aa: CASSARQGFAGYGYTF; cdr3_nt: TGTGCCAGCAGTGCAAGACAGGGGTTTGCGGGCTATGGCTACACCTTC
cdr3_length: 16; d_call: .; j_call: TRBJ2-7; clone_size: .; v_call: TRBV7-8; cdr3_aa: CASSPLPGGATYEQYF; cdr3_nt: TGTGCCAGCAGCCCCCTCCCGGGGGGCGCTACCTACGAGCAGTACTTC
cdr3_length: 13; d_call: TRBD1; j_call: TRBJ1-5; clone_size: many; v_call: TRBV19; cdr3_aa: CASNDRAYQPQHF; cdr3_nt: TGTGCCAGTAATGACAGGGCATATCAGCCCCAGCATTTT
cdr3_length: 13; d_call: .; j_call: TRBJ1-2; clone_size: many; v_call: TRBV27; cdr3_aa: CASSWSSGDGYTF; cdr3_nt: TGTGCCAGCAGTTGGTCTTCGGGAGATGGCTACACCTTC
cdr3_length: 12; d_call: .; j_call: TRBJ1-5; clone_size: many; v_call: TRBV28; cdr3_aa: CASSFEGVPQHF; cdr3_nt: TGTGCCAGCAGTTTTGAGGGGGTCCCCCAGCATTTT
cdr3_length: 13; d_call: .; j_call: TRBJ2-7; clone_size: many; v_call: TRBV5-6; cdr3_aa: CASSLDEQVEQYF; cdr3_nt: TGTGCCAGCAGCTTGGATGAACAGGTCGAGCAGTACTTC
cdr3_length: 13; d_call: .; j_call: TRBJ2-1; clone_size: .; v_call: TRBV19; cdr3_aa: CASGLGNYNEQFF; cdr3_nt: TGTGCCAGTGGACTCGGAAATTACAATGAGCAGTTCTTC
cdr3_length: 14; d_call: .; j_call: TRBJ2-3; clone_size: few; v_call: TRBV4-1; cdr3_aa: CASSQGDVLVTQYF; cdr3_nt: TGCGCCAGCAGCCAAGGAGACGTCTTGGTTACGCAGTATTTT
cdr3_length: 15; d_call: .; j_call: TRBJ1-1; clone_size: many; v_call: TRBV5-1; cdr3_aa: CASSDRDLWNTEAFF; cdr3_nt: TGCGCCAGCAGCGACCGGGACCTTTGGAACACTGAAGCTTTCTTT
cdr3_length: 14; d_call: .; j_call: TRBJ2-1; clone_size: many; v_call: TRBV30; cdr3_aa: CAWSVSASYNEQFF; cdr3_nt: TGTGCCTGGAGTGTCTCAGCCTCCTACAATGAGCAGTTCTTC
cdr3_length: 14; d_call: .; j_call: TRBJ1-1; clone_size: many; v_call: TRBV3-1; cdr3_aa: CASSQAMKDTEAFF; cdr3_nt: TGTGCCAGCAGCCAAGCCATGAAGGACACTGAAGCTTTCTTT
cdr3_length: 17; d_call: .; j_call: TRBJ2-5; clone_size: .; v_call: TRBV18; cdr3_aa: CASSPPGKGGGQETQYF; cdr3_nt: TGTGCCAGCTCTCCCCCGGGGAAGGGAGGAGGACAAGAGACCCAGTACTTC
cdr3_length: 11; d_call: .; j_call: TRBJ2-2; clone_size: many; v_call: TRBV4-1; cdr3_aa: CASSLTGELFF; cdr3_nt: TGCGCCAGCAGCCTCACCGGGGAGCTGTTTTTT
cdr3_length: 15; d_call: .; j_call: TRBJ2-5; clone_size: many; v_call: TRBV13; cdr3_aa: CASSLGRAGRETQYF; cdr3_nt: TGTGCCAGCAGCTTAGGCCGGGCTGGCCGGGAGACCCAGTACTTC
cdr3_length: 13; d_call: TRBD1; j_call: TRBJ1-1; clone_size: many; v_call: TRBV12-3/TRBV12-4; cdr3_aa: CASSWGQASEAFF; cdr3_nt: TGTGCCAGCAGCTGGGGACAGGCCTCTGAAGCTTTCTTT
cdr3_length: 12; d_call: .; j_call: TRBJ2-2; clone_size: many; v_call: TRBV11-3; cdr3_aa: CASSSSTGELFF; cdr3_nt: TGTGCCAGCAGCTCATCTACCGGGGAGCTGTTTTTT